Listed here are 19 T cell receptor beta chains from one sample, sequenced in a study of technical replicates of blood from a few donors. Repertoires were generated with immunoSEQ multiplex PCR, while TCRdb's copy carries only in-frame clones and drops some. The sample lists more than 90,000 clones; almost 97% were seen once. The sample was T cells isolated from PBMCs. Source of these receptors: a human donor in good health.

A single count supports this clone. The chain has TRBV19 and TRBJ2-3, with TRBD1 identical over 7 bases. Germline lookup yields CDR1 LNHDA and CDR2 SQIVND (reference sequence). With 4 bases clipped from V and 2 bases from J, the junction kept 6 bases outside the gene matches. The CDR3 has 15 amino acids. DNA of the CDR3: TGTGCCAGTAGTAATCTCCAGGGGGTCACAGATACGCAGTATTTT. Residues: CASSNLQGVTDTQYF. The full variable domain, its missing parts supplied by reference TRBV19 and TRBJ2-3, is DGGITQSPKYLFRKEGQNVTLSCEQNLNHDAMYWYRQDPGQGLRLIYYSQIVNDFQKGDIAEGYSVSREKKESFPLTVTSAQKNPTAFYLCASSNLQGVTDTQYFGPGTRLTVL.

The chain is built from TRBV7-2 and TRBJ1-2, with TRBD1 matching 8 bases. The CDR3 loop spans 16 amino acids. From germline, CDR1 is SGHTA and CDR2 FQGNSA. V trimming: 5 bases; J trimming: 1 base; junction bases outside the gene matches: 9. The CDR3 DNA reads TGTGCCAGCAGCCGTCAGTCGACAGGGGATAACTATGGCTACACCTTC. Protein: CASSRQSTGDNYGYTF.

The chain has TRBV7-9 and TRBJ2-7; TRBD2 agrees at 11 bases. J gave up 0 bases and V 3 bases, and 7 bases lay outside the gene matches. The CDR3 sequence is 17 residues long. Germline assignment: CDR1 SEHNR and CDR2 FQNEAQ (reference sequence). In DNA form, the CDR3 reads TGTGCCAGCAGCTTTATTTCTAGCGGGAGGAGCTCCTACGAGCAGTACTTC. Amino acid sequence: CASSFISSGRSSYEQYF.

The chain recombines TRBV28 with TRBJ2-5, with TRBD1 identical over 7 bases. J was trimmed by 2 bases and V by 7 bases; bases with no gene match: 4. Germline lookup yields CDR1 MDHEN and CDR2 SYDVKM. The CDR3 loop spans 13 amino acids. In nucleotides, the CDR3 is TGTGCCAGCACCTCGGGACAGCAAGAGACCCAGTACTTC. Translation: CASTSGQQETQYF.

This clone was detected a few times. The gene calls are TRBV12-5 and TRBJ1-1, with D maybe TRBD1 (5 bases). Germline V gene lookup returns CDR1 LGHNT and CDR2 FRNRAP. The CDR3 runs to 13 residues. V was shortened by 0 bases and J by 8 bases, with 10 bases between the two germline ends. The CDR3 reads CASGLVQVREAFF. CDR3 DNA sequence: TGTGCTAGTGGTTTGGTACAGGTCAGGGAAGCTTTCTTT.

The V call is TRBV4-1, the J call TRBJ1-1; D gene ambiguous. CDR1 MGHRA and CDR2 YSYEKL come from the germline V gene. The V end was cut by 3 bases, the J end by 1 base, with 12 bases between. This CDR3 has 15 amino acids. The CDR3 loop reads CASSHGDGGNTEAFF. The CDR3 nucleotides are TGCGCCAGCAGCCATGGAGACGGAGGGAACACTGAAGCTTTCTTT.

This clone is a singleton in its sample. The chain has TRBV27 and TRBJ1-1; D unclear. V was trimmed by 7 bases and J by 4 bases, leaving 13 bases between them. The CDR3 runs to 13 residues. CDR1 and CDR2 (germline): MNHEY, SMNVEV (reference sequence). The CDR3 DNA reads as TGTGCCAGCACTCCGACGAGAGGCACTGAAGCTTTCTTT. Amino acids: CASTPTRGTEAFF.

The chain employs TRBV6-4 and TRBJ2-1, with D possibly TRBD2 on 6 matching bases. Looked up from germline, CDR1 is MRHNA and CDR2 is SNTAGT. V lost 5 bases and J lost 6, with 17 bases in between. The CDR3 is 15 amino acids. CDR3 residues: CASSRVASLANEQFF. The CDR3 DNA reads TGTGCCAGCAGTCGGGTAGCGTCACTAGCCAATGAGCAGTTCTTC.

This sequence joins TRBV9 and TRBJ1-1, with TRBD1 matching 9 bases. Germline lookup yields CDR1 SGDLS and CDR2 YYNGEE. CDR3 length equals 15 residues. The V and J ends lost 2 bases and 2 bases, in that order; junction bases with no gene match: 4. CDR3 sequence: CASSVGTGTNTEAFF. DNA of the CDR3: TGTGCCAGCAGCGTGGGGACAGGGACCAACACTGAAGCTTTCTTT.

The gene calls are TRBV9 and TRBJ1-2, with D perhaps TRBD1 (5 bases). V lost 5 bases and J 8 bases, leaving 19 bases between the germline ends. The CDR3 has 14 amino acids. Germline CDR1 SGDLS, CDR2 YYNGEE. This CDR3 reads CASRDHRSLYGYTF. CDR3 in DNA: TGTGCCAGCAGGGACCACAGGTCCTTATACGGCTACACCTTC.

This sequence joins TRBV28 and TRBJ1-1, with D uncertain. The germline gives CDR1 MDHEN, CDR2 SYDVKM. There are 14 residues in the CDR3. V lost 3 bases and J 1 base, leaving 9 bases between the germline ends. The CDR3 reads CASSFINWNTEAFF. CDR3 DNA: TGTGCCAGCAGTTTTATTAACTGGAACACTGAAGCTTTCTTT.

The rearrangement joins TRBV7-3 to TRBJ2-1; D is ambiguous. This CDR3 is built from 12 residues. V was clipped by 2 bases and J by 9 bases, with 8 bases between them. Germline CDR1 is SGHTA and CDR2 is FQGTGA. The CDR3 is CASSLESTEQFF. In DNA, the CDR3 is TGTGCCAGCAGCTTAGAGTCTACTGAGCAGTTCTTC.

This clone was found once. The CDR3 sequence is CASFFPGHGLRYGYTF. The CDR3 DNA is TGTGCCAGTTTTTTTCCCGGACACGGTCTTCGTTATGGCTACACCTTC. The V gene is TRBV19, the J gene TRBJ1-2, with D possibly matching TRBD1 (5 bases). In germline, CDR1 is LNHDA, CDR2 SQIVND (reference sequence). The V end was cut by 8 bases, the J end by 5 bases, with 24 bases between. This CDR3 is 16 amino acids long.

This clone was detected once. The V gene is TRBV6-5, the J gene TRBJ1-5, with 8 nucleotides matching TRBD1. Germline CDR1 and CDR2: MNHEY and SVGAGI. The CDR3 contains 13 residues. The J segment lost 5 bases and the V segment lost 8 bases, leaving 5 bases of the junction unmatched. CDR3 DNA: TGTGCCAGCTCCTCGGACAGGGATCAGCCCCAGCATTTT. This codes for CASSSDRDQPQHF.

The chain couples TRBV30 to TRBJ2-7, with D possibly TRBD1 on 6 matching bases. In germline, CDR1 is GTSNPN, CDR2 SVGIG (reference sequence). There are 13 residues in the CDR3. V was cut by 5 bases and J by 2 bases, with 13 bases left in between. The CDR3 DNA reads as TGTGCCTGGGCTCAGGGGTCGACCTACGAGCAGTACTTC. Amino acids: CAWAQGSTYEQYF.

The rearrangement uses TRBV5-1 and TRBJ2-2, with a weak D call TRBD1 (5 bases). The CDR3 is 15 residues long. Looked up from germline, CDR1 is SGHRS and CDR2 is YFSETQ. V lost 3 bases and J 4 bases, leaving 13 bases between the germline ends. The CDR3 sequence is CASSWSRRGTGELFF. CDR3 in DNA: TGCGCCAGCAGCTGGAGTAGAAGGGGCACCGGGGAGCTGTTTTTT.

V is TRBV2 and J is TRBJ2-3; D is uncertain. Deletions cut 7 bases from V and 3 bases from J, with 5 bases between. Germline-derived CDR1 and CDR2 are SNHLY and FYNNEI. This CDR3 is built from 11 residues. In DNA form, the CDR3 reads TGTGCCAGCACCCAGACAGATACGCAGTATTTT. Translation gives CASTQTDTQYF.

The rearrangement uses TRBV10-3 and TRBJ2-1, with D unclear. This CDR3 has 13 amino acids. Trimming left V 0 bases short and J 5 bases short, with 5 bases between. Germline V gene lookup returns CDR1 ENHRY and CDR2 SYGVKD. This CDR3 reads CAISESANNEQFF. The CDR3 nucleotides read TGTGCCATCAGTGAGTCCGCTAACAATGAGCAGTTCTTC.

The V and J genes are TRBV28 and TRBJ1-1; 10 bases fit TRBD1. CDR3 size: 19 residues. Germline lookup yields CDR1 MDHEN and CDR2 SYDVKM. The J segment lost 2 bases and the V segment lost 5 bases, leaving 17 bases of the junction unmatched. The CDR3: CASSPLSGTGVPLNTEAFF. In DNA form, the CDR3 reads TGTGCCAGCAGTCCACTTAGCGGGACAGGGGTTCCCTTAAACACTGAAGCTTTCTTT.